This T cell receptor beta chain came from a study of regulatory T cells in long-lasting Graves disease. Study-level background: Antithyroid drug use was under 3 months in newly diagnosed Graves' patients. Whole-study results and caveats: Researchers examined only peripheral blood and not thyroid tissue.

This clonotype was seen more than once but under ten times. Its antigen remains unknown. Building the TCR beta libraries relied on iRepertoire HTBI primers, and CDR3 regions underwent Arm-PCR. From the multiplex PCR reads, TCRdb called clonotypes with MiXCR, one entry per CDR3 protein. The sample includes under 250,000 distinct CDR3 sequences, roughly 20% seen only once; the top ten take approximately 10%. Time point indicated: newly diagnosed GD, antithyroid drugs for less than 3 months. Extracted RNA from PBMCs served as the source of the TCR library. These same data were also listed under a study on T cells in Graves' hyperthyroidism and ophthalmopathy. That report notes: An absence of ophthalmopathy progression within 18 months meant stable Graves' hyperthyroidism.

Sample: peripheral blood mononuclear cells (PBMCs), taken at new diagnosis, from a patient treated with antithyroid drugs. The clonotype originates from a young woman with Graves disease.

CDR3 amino acids: CASSLRGGGFYEQYF. The CDR3 nucleotides read TGTGCCAGCAGTCTGCGGGGGGGTGGGTTTTACGAGCAGTACTTC. The V and J genes are TRBV28 and TRBJ2-7; TRBD2 matches at 9 bases. The V and J ends lost 5 bases and 4 bases, in that order; junction bases with no gene match: 9. CDR1 and CDR2 from the germline V gene are MDHEN and SYDVKM. This CDR3 comprises 15 residues.